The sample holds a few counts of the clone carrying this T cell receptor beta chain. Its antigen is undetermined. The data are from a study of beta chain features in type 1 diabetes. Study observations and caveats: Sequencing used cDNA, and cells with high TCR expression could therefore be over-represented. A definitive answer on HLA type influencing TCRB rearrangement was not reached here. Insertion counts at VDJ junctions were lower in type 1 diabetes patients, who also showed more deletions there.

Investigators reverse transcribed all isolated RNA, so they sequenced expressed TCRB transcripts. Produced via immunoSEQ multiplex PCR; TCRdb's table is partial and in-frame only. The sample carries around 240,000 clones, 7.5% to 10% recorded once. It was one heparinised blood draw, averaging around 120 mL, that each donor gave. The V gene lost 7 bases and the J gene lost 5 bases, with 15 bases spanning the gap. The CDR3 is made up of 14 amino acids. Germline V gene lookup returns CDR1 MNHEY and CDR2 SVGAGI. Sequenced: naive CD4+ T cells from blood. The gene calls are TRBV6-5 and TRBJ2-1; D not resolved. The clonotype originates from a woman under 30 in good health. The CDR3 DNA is TGTGCCAGCAACACCCGAGGTGCGGACAATGAGCAGTTCTTC. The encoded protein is CASNTRGADNEQFF.